These T cell receptor beta chains were read from a single sample in a study of T cells in Graves' hyperthyroidism and ophthalmopathy. MiXCR, applied by TCRdb to the multiplex PCR reads, yields one record per CDR3 protein. The profile covers around 340,000 distinct CDR3 sequences, with about 18% appearing a single time and approximately 49% taken by the ten largest. The sample consisted of blood. These receptors all come from a woman aged 45 to 65 with Graves' hyperthyroidism. The conserved cysteine and the conserved F or W are not part of the CDR3 here. Size values are once, few and many counts, or a class for expanded clones, and some rows have none.

clone_size	v_call	j_call	cdr3_aa
many	TRBV2	TRBJ1-1	ASSEGAGLDTEAF
.	TRBV3-1	TRBJ2-3	ASSLFLGDTQY
many	TRBV12-3/TRBV12-4	TRBJ1-1	ASSSPDRVNTEAF
once	TRBV2	TRBJ1-1	ASTLPGQGAWNTESF
.	TRBV15	TRBJ1-1	ATSRDEESVTEAF
few	TRBV12-3/TRBV12-4	TRBJ1-2	ASTAGRGRSDGYT
.	TRBV5-8	TRBJ1-1	ASSPSGAREAF
few	TRBV2	TRBJ1-2	ASRDLGTTPGYT
many	TRBV12-5	TRBJ1-5	ASGLCIGGGCNQPQH
few	TRBV4-1	TRBJ2-3	ASSQQQLAGNTDTQY
many	TRBV18	TRBJ1-1	ASSPVEDTEAF
many	TRBV5-1	TRBJ2-3	ASRDASGRATDTQY
few	TRBV10-2	TRBJ1-4	ASSGGGRREKLF
many	TRBV11-2	TRBJ2-3	ASSLDGVLGDTQY
once	TRBV10-3	TRBJ2-1	AISESRAGGDNEQF
many	TRBV11-2	TRBJ1-1	ASSRDRAEAF
few	TRBV11-2	TRBJ2-6	ASSLPTPGVFSGANVLT
many	TRBV18	TRBJ1-5	ASSPAAGGGQPQH
many	TRBV12-3/TRBV12-4	TRBJ2-1	ASSLEGVRNEQF
.	TRBV3-1	TRBJ2-5	ASSQTLAGETQY